This record concerns one TCR beta chain sequence. Its recognized antigen is unknown. Base qualities were left out, and no much larger clone turns up one base away. The sample originates from a study of blood T cell repertoires in COVID-19 (dated by TCRdb to 2020 to 2022). Background for the entire study: The collaborator samples originated in the United States, Italy and Spain and spanned the acute and convalescent phases of COVID-19. The repertoires were released in a freely available public database meant as a resource for research on the immune response to SARS-CoV-2. Samples were obtained from the ongoing ImmuneRACE study (first 160 participants) and from over 1,000 subjects provided by 6 global collaborators. HLA class I and class II types, where available, came from metadata supplied by the sample provider rather than from assay-based typing. The dataset comprised deeply sampled blood TCRbeta repertoires from subjects exposed to, actively infected with, or recovered from COVID-19. The material from the prospective study consisted of cDNA or gDNA derived from T cells, B-cell-depleted T cells, or PBMCs. The sample metadata nearly always contained a de-identified subject ID, COVID-19 status, age in years and sex.

CDR1 and CDR2 are drawn from the germline V gene: SGHNT, YENEEA. The CDR3 covers 13 residues, taking in both the cysteine and the phenylalanine. Only CDR3 DNA is held: 39 bases, read in frame from base 1. V is pruned by 4 bases and J by 3 bases, leaving 0 bases of the junction without a gene match. TCRbeta CDR3 regions were amplified from genomic DNA using the immunoSEQ Assay, a bias-controlled multiplex PCR. For the original study's pipeline: Nucleated cell counts per sample were estimated from amplification of reference gene primers within the assay. To quantify the absolute abundance of each unique TCRbeta CDR3 rearrangement, sequence reads were collapsed and filtered. For each sample, productive Simpson clonality was calculated as the square root of Simpson's diversity index across productive rearrangements. TCRdb obtained this table from immuneACCESS and retained in-frame rearrangements with V and J assigned. These tables miss some clones; where compared with another copy, unresolved V genes account for less than half of the shortfall, and the remainder is unexplained. V, J and clone size are taken as reported in that table, and D and trimming were inferred from the DNA itself. This sample lists around 190,000 clones; roughly 80% were detected once. The ten largest clones capture 9.5% to 12% of the sample.

Broader findings and caveats from the paper: How much clinical and demographic metadata was included differed by source and by participant, and the metadata was provided uncurated.

In Seattle, one collaborating source enrolled patients while the infection was active and tracked those patients longitudinally over the course of disease. Whole blood was collected in K2EDTA tubes by collaborating institutions according to the institutions' own protocols. Collaborator samples were shipped for TCRbeta analysis as frozen whole blood, isolated PBMCs, or DNA extracted from either sample type. The sample was peripheral blood. The receptor's source is a woman between 35 and 50 years old with COVID-19, enrolled during active disease. The chain employs TRBV11-3 and TRBJ2-1, and TRBD2 aligns with 7 junction nucleotides. Here is the DNA: TGTGCCAGCAGCTGGACTAGCTACAATGAGCAGTTCTTC. This gives the protein CASSWTSYNEQFF.